This T cell receptor beta chain comes out of a study of OX40 agonist ivuxolimab in advanced cancers. At the level of the study: It was permissible to have had prior anti-PD-1, anti-PD-L1 or anti-CTLA-4 therapy, and around 40% had some. Study results and limitations: Near-lowest levels of clonal expansion characterized partial responders at 0.1-3.0 mg/kg. On average, CD8+ T cells showed a greater number of expanded clones than CD4+.

Remarks on this clone: The antigen is undetermined.

This CDR3 has 14 residues. Trimming shortened V by 5 bases and J by 0 bases, and 7 bases separated the two germline ends. Germline lookup yields CDR1 LNHDA and CDR2 SQIVND (reference sequence). Assay: immunoSEQ multiplex PCR; the TCRdb copy retains only in-frame clones and omits some. The repertoire holds tens of thousands of clones, approximately 91% seen once, with 0.3% to 0.45% in the top ten. The sequencing here drew on CD4+ or CD8+ T cells sorted from blood, taken in a trial of the OX40 agonist ivuxolimab. This receptor was obtained from an adult with an advanced solid tumor such as melanoma, head and neck, liver or kidney cancer. The genes are TRBV19 and TRBJ1-4; no definite D call. The CDR3 region has the DNA TGTGCCAGTAGTGACACTTCAACTAATGAAAAACTGTTTTTT. Translation gives CASSDTSTNEKLFF.